This TCR beta chain was found in a study of T cell changes during pregnancy in multiple sclerosis. Sequencing used immunoSEQ multiplex PCR; TCRdb keeps in-frame clones, though not all of them. Among 65,000 to 85,000 clones, nearly 95% were seen once, and the ten largest hold about 0.14%. The CDR3 is 19 amino acids. V lost 5 bases to trimming and J lost 3 bases, with 26 bases between them. The germline V gene encodes CDR1 SGHTA and CDR2 FQGNSA. The chain couples TRBV7-2 to TRBJ2-1; TRBD2 might be the D (6 bases). This clonotype originated in a female donor with multiple sclerosis, enrolled in a pregnancy study. The sequences come from CD4+ T cells from peripheral blood mononuclear cells, collected after pregnancy. CDR3 loop: CASSPRGGRRERFYNEQFF. The CDR3 nucleotides read TGTGCCAGCAGCCCCAGAGGTGGTAGACGGGAGCGTTTCTACAATGAGCAGTTCTTC.